This entry concerns a single TCR beta chain. The sample has other DNA sequences that encode this CDR3 too. Only in-frame clones appear in the TCRdb table, and some are missing; sequencing was by immunoSEQ multiplex PCR. The profile shows approximately 250,000 clones, roughly 86% of them singletons. V dropped 3 bases and J dropped 6 bases, with 5 bases sitting between them. The CDR3 contains 12 residues. The germline V gene encodes CDR1 KGHDR and CDR2 SFDVKD. These data come from a study of blood T cell repertoires in COVID-19. Looking at the study overall: The origin of the acute and convalescent COVID-19 samples was the United States, Italy and Spain. T cells, B-cell-depleted T cells, or PBMCs provided the cDNA or gDNA that served as material.

Sequencing input: peripheral blood. This sequence originates from a man in his forties or fifties with active or convalescent COVID-19. The chain recombines TRBV24-1 with TRBJ1-5; D unclear. The DNA of the CDR3 is TGTGCCACCAGTGATGGAGGTCAGCCCCAGCATTTT. This sequence encodes CATSDGGQPQHF.